The 14 T cell receptor beta chains reported below all come from one sample, sequenced in a study of T cell repertoires in cytomegalovirus infection. One entry per CDR3 protein, called by TCRdb with MiXCR from the reads. The table shows hundreds of thousands of distinct CDR3 sequences, with 9.5% occurring only once. Sequencing was done on a sample of PBMCs. The source of these receptors is a human donor in good health (CMV status not recorded). Some clones in this sample may be carry-over from other donors' samples.

Turning to this clonotype: A much larger clonotype is one base distant, so this may be a read error. This chain joins TRBV7-2 and TRBJ2-5; D uncertain. The V gene's germline CDR1 is SGHTA and CDR2 FQGNSA. The CDR3 spans 15 residues. DNA for the CDR3: TGTGCCAGCAGGATAGGCGACGTCATTCAAGAGTCCCAGTACTTC. Translation: CASRIGDVIQESQYF. Together with reference TRBV7-2 and TRBJ2-5, the CDR3 gives the full variable domain: GAGVSQSPSNKVTEKGKDVELRCDPISGHTALYWYRQSLGQGLEFLIYFQGNSAPDKSGLPSDRFSAERTGGSVSTLTIQRTQQEDSAVYLCASRIGDVIQESQYFGPGTRLLVL.

This chain joins TRBV20-1 and TRBJ2-3; 7 bases fit TRBD2. This CDR3 is 16 amino acids long. The V gene's germline CDR1 is DFQATT and CDR2 SNEGSKA (reference sequence). The J segment lost 2 bases and the V segment lost 1 base, leaving 9 bases of the junction unmatched. CDR3 sequence: CSARGGGKVITDTQYF. The CDR3 DNA follows: TGCAGTGCTAGAGGGGGAGGGAAGGTTATCACAGATACGCAGTATTTT.

This clonotype appeared many times. CDR3 sequence: CAIRAGQANYGYTF. The DNA for the CDR3 is TGTGCCATCAGAGCGGGACAGGCTAACTATGGCTACACCTTC. The chain uses TRBV10-3 and TRBJ1-2; TRBD1 aligns across 8 bases. V shed 6 bases and J 0 bases; nucleotides not matched to a gene: 3. This CDR3 spans 14 amino acids. In germline, CDR1 is ENHRY, CDR2 SYGVKD.

At least ten counts were recorded for this clonotype. The chain recombines TRBV7-2 with TRBJ1-5; possible D gene TRBD1, 6 bases. Germline lookup yields CDR1 SGHTA and CDR2 FQGNSA. V lost 5 bases to trimming and J lost 2 bases, with 22 bases between them. This CDR3 comprises 18 residues. The CDR3 DNA is TGTGCCAGCAGCCTTACGTCGTTGGGGGGCAGGGGCAATCAGCCCCAGCATTTT. Translation: CASSLTSLGGRGNQPQHF.

The chain is built from TRBV6-8 and TRBJ1-2; the D gene is possibly TRBD1 (6 bases). The CDR3 runs to 14 residues. The germline V and J ends were trimmed by 7 bases and 4 bases, with 16 bases remaining between them. Germline assignment: CDR1 MNHGY and CDR2 SAAAGT. Here the CDR3 DNA reads TGTGCCAGCATGGCGCCCGGACAGCCCTATGGCTACACCTTC. Its protein is CASMAPGQPYGYTF.

DNA of the CDR3: TGTGCCAGCAGTTTATGGGGTAGCGGGGGGGCCGGAGGAAATGAGCAGTTCTTC. Residues: CASSLWGSGGAGGNEQFF. This chain connects TRBV12-3 or TRBV12-4 to TRBJ2-1; 11 nucleotides match TRBD2. V shed 2 bases, J shed 7 bases, and the junction held 13 bases outside the gene matches. The CDR3 has 18 residues.

The V call is TRBV12-3 or TRBV12-4, the J call TRBJ2-3; 7 bases are a match to TRBD2. Trimming cost V 6 bases and J 3 bases; bases outside gene matches: 9. This CDR3 region has 15 residues. CDR3 DNA: TGTGCCAGCAGGGGGGGGGGACTGACTACAGATACGCAGTATTTT. Amino acids: CASRGGGLTTDTQYF.

This clonotype has at least ten counts. V gene TRBV7-2 combines with J gene TRBJ2-1, with 8 bases lining up with TRBD2. J lost 0 bases, V lost 5 bases, and 12 bases had no gene match. The CDR3 has 18 residues. The germline CDR1 and CDR2 sequences are SGHTA and FQGNSA. Written as DNA, the CDR3 is TGTGCCAGCAGCCCCCACCTGACTAGCGTGACCTCCTACAATGAGCAGTTCTTC. It specifies CASSPHLTSVTSYNEQFF.

In this sample, this clonotype turned up many times. The rearrangement uses TRBV11-1 and TRBJ2-2; perhaps TRBD2 as D (6 bases). The V end was cut by 3 bases, the J end by 4 bases, with 12 bases between. In germline, CDR1 is SGHAT, CDR2 FQDESV (reference sequence). This CDR3 is 15 amino acids long. For the CDR3, the DNA is TGTGCCAGCAGCTTGAGGCGGGGAAGCACCGGGGAGCTGTTTTTT. This translates into CASSLRRGSTGELFF.

This clonotype was observed a handful of times. The CDR3 reads CASSYDWTANYGYTF. CDR3 DNA: TGTGCCAGCAGTTATGATTGGACGGCGAACTATGGCTACACCTTC. V usage is TRBV6-1 and J usage is TRBJ1-2, with D hard to call. Germline V CDR1 and CDR2: MNHNS, SASEGT. This CDR3 spans 15 amino acids. V lost 5 bases and J lost 2, with 15 bases in between.

This clonotype was observed at least ten times. V and J are TRBV4-2 and TRBJ2-7; 15 nucleotides align to TRBD2. Germline V CDR1 and CDR2: LGHNA, YNFKEQ. V was pared by 6 bases and J by 0 bases, with 15 bases of the junction left unmatched. The CDR3 covers 20 residues. CDR3 in amino acids: CASRNLPGTSGGPSSYEQYF. CDR3 DNA: TGTGCCAGCAGAAATTTACCCGGGACTAGCGGGGGGCCAAGCTCCTACGAGCAGTACTTC.

This chain joins TRBV2 and TRBJ1-5, with D perhaps matching TRBD1 (5 bases). V was shortened by 9 bases and J by 0 bases, with 9 bases between the two germline ends. This CDR3 is 13 amino acids long. Germline-derived CDR1 and CDR2 are SNHLY and FYNNEI. The CDR3 DNA sequence: TGTGCCAGTGACAGATATAGCAATCAGCCCCAGCATTTT. Protein sequence: CASDRYSNQPQHF.

This clonotype turned up a few times. The chain's CDR3 is CASSRQGSNYGYTF. As DNA, the CDR3 is TGTGCCAGCAGCCGACAGGGGTCTAACTATGGCTACACCTTC. The rearrangement uses TRBV7-2 and TRBJ1-2; 8 nucleotides agree with TRBD1. Per the germline V gene, CDR1 is SGHTA and CDR2 is FQGNSA. The junction had 2 bases not matched to a gene; V was cut back by 5 bases and J by 0 bases. The CDR3 consists of 14 residues.

This clonotype was picked up many times. The chain joins TRBV7-2 to TRBJ2-1, with a weak D call TRBD2 (5 bases). Trimming cost V 4 bases and J 5 bases, with 24 bases left between them. CDR1 SGHTA and CDR2 FQGNSA come from the germline V gene. The CDR3 is made up of 18 amino acids. The CDR3 DNA reads TGTGCCAGCAGCTCCAAGCAGATCGGGAATAATATAAACAATGAGCAGTTCTTC. Its protein is CASSSKQIGNNINNEQFF.